Below are 16 T cell receptor beta chains sequenced from a single sample in a study of T-cell reconstitution after alpha-beta-depleted transplantation in children. Unique molecular identifiers were incorporated during preparation of the TCRbeta library. TCRdb passed the PCR reads through MiXCR, listing each CDR3 protein once. There are some 240,000 distinct CDR3 sequences in the sample; 12% occur only once, and approximately 2.9% lies in the top ten. The sequences come from PBMCs from the stem cell graft donor, collected from the stem cell graft. The receptors here all came from a human donor who donated a stem cell graft to a child with acute lymphoblastic leukemia.

This clonotype was seen only a few times. The rearrangement uses TRBV2 and TRBJ2-5; D is unclear. Germline assignment: CDR1 SNHLY and CDR2 FYNNEI. The V and J ends lost 1 base and 3 bases respectively, with 6 bases between them. The CDR3 runs to 13 residues. The CDR3 protein is CASSEVRKETQYF. The CDR3 DNA sequence: TGTGCCAGCAGTGAAGTCCGAAAAGAGACCCAGTACTTC.

This clonotype was detected a few times. J is TRBJ2-7 and V is TRBV20-1, with 9 bases lining up with TRBD2. Germline-derived CDR1 and CDR2 are DFQATT and SNEGSKA (reference sequence). This CDR3 spans 13 amino acids. CDR3 nucleotide sequence: TGCAGGGTTAACGCGGGGGGGCCCTACGAGCAGTACTTC. It is translated as CRVNAGGPYEQYF.

This clonotype was counted at least ten times. The CDR3 coding sequence is TGCAGTGCTAGAAAAGATATGGGTGAGAACACTGAAGCTTTCTTT. Encoded protein: CSARKDMGENTEAFF. The chain joins TRBV20-1 to TRBJ1-1; no clear D gene. The V gene lost 2 bases and the J gene lost 1 base, with 14 bases spanning the gap. Germline-derived CDR1 and CDR2 are DFQATT and SNEGSKA (reference sequence). This CDR3 spans 15 amino acids.

Many counts were recorded for this clonotype. The genes are TRBV12-3 or TRBV12-4 and TRBJ2-3; D might be TRBD1 (6 bases). The CDR3 extends over 14 amino acids. The V and J ends lost 5 bases and 4 bases respectively, with 13 bases between them. The CDR3 nucleotides read TGTGCCAGCAGTGCCCGGACAGACCCAGATACGCAGTATTTT. Its protein is CASSARTDPDTQYF.

This clonotype was picked up many times. This chain links TRBV12-3 or TRBV12-4 with TRBJ2-2; D is possibly TRBD2 (7 bases). CDR3 length: 14 amino acids. Trimming left V 8 bases short and J 7 bases short, with 17 bases between. The CDR3 region has the DNA TGTGCCAGCGGGGTCTGGGGGGGCGGCGGGGAGCTGTTTTTT. It encodes CASGVWGGGGELFF.

This clonotype has at least ten counts. The chain has TRBV3-1 and TRBJ2-3, with D unclear. V lost 1 base and J lost 3, with 17 bases in between. Germline CDR1 and CDR2: LGHDT and YNNKEL (reference sequence). The CDR3 loop spans 17 amino acids. CDR3 nucleotides: TGTGCCAGCAGCCAAGGAACCCCGTCACCTTCAACAGATACGCAGTATTTT. Translated, it gives CASSQGTPSPSTDTQYF.

This clonotype has a count of ten or more. The chain joins TRBV5-4 to TRBJ2-5; 11 bases fit TRBD2. The germline CDR1 and CDR2 sequences are SGHNT and YYREEE (reference sequence). The CDR3 totals 16 residues. J was trimmed by 5 bases and V by 2 bases; bases with no gene match: 8. The CDR3 DNA follows: TGTGCCAGCAGCTTTAGCGGGAGGGCCCCCGGGGAGACCCAGTACTTC. This translates into CASSFSGRAPGETQYF.

A few counts support this clonotype. The rearrangement uses TRBV11-2 and TRBJ2-1; 7 bases map to TRBD2. Germline CDR1 is SGHAT and CDR2 is FQNNGV. The CDR3 consists of 15 residues. The trim removed 6 bases at V and 0 bases at J, leaving 5 bases unmatched. The CDR3 loop is CASSLLASSYNEQFF. In DNA form, the CDR3 reads TGTGCCAGCAGTCTACTAGCGAGCTCCTACAATGAGCAGTTCTTC.

This clonotype was recorded many times. The chain employs TRBV4-1 and TRBJ1-1, with D possibly matching TRBD1 (6 bases). The length of the CDR3 is 13 residues. The germline CDR1 and CDR2 sequences are MGHRA and YSYEKL. V gave up 2 bases and J gave up 7 bases, with 11 bases separating them. Here the CDR3 reads CASSQRQGFEAFF. CDR3 DNA: TGCGCCAGCAGCCAACGGCAGGGGTTTGAAGCTTTCTTT.

Note on this clonotype: Relative to the germline gene, one junction end is altered; a read error may explain this. The chain joins TRBV30 to TRBJ2-1; 7 nucleotides align to TRBD1. The CDR3 is 16 residues long. CDR1 is GTSNPN and CDR2 is SVGIG in the germline V gene (reference sequence). CDR3 amino acids: CALSVKAGGLGSEQFF. Here the CDR3 DNA reads TGTGCCTTGAGTGTCAAAGCAGGGGGTCTGGGTAGTGAGCAGTTCTTC.

Many counts were recorded for this clonotype. This rearrangement joins TRBV20-1 to TRBJ2-5, with TRBD2 identical over 7 bases. CDR1 is DFQATT, CDR2 SNEGSKA, per germline (reference sequence). With V trimmed by 5 bases and J by 4 bases, 10 bases remained unmatched. The CDR3 sequence is 14 residues long. The CDR3 DNA reads TGCAGTGCTCCTAGCACGGGGGGTCGAGAGACCCAGTACTTC. Amino acid sequence: CSAPSTGGRETQYF.

There are many counts of this clonotype. The J gene is TRBJ1-2, the V gene TRBV30, with D perhaps TRBD1 (5 bases). The germline V and J ends were trimmed by 5 bases and 2 bases, with 18 bases remaining between them. This CDR3 has 15 residues. Germline CDR1 GTSNPN, CDR2 SVGIG (reference sequence). The CDR3 spells CAWLKSRQSNYGYTF. CDR3 in DNA: TGTGCCTGGTTAAAGTCCAGACAGTCGAACTATGGCTACACCTTC.

This clonotype was observed many times. The chain combines TRBV4-1 with TRBJ1-2; perhaps TRBD1 as D (6 bases). The V end was cut by 0 bases, the J end by 4 bases, with 9 bases between. Per germline, CDR1 MGHRA and CDR2 YSYEKL. The length of the CDR3 is 14 residues. This CDR3 reads CASSQDRGPYGYTF. CDR3 bases: TGCGCCAGCAGCCAAGATCGGGGGCCCTATGGCTACACCTTC.

DNA for the CDR3: TGTGCCAGCAGCTTAGCGTGGGGAACTAATGAAAAACTGTTTTTT. As protein: CASSLAWGTNEKLFF. The chain joins TRBV7-6 to TRBJ1-4; D unclear. The ends were cut back, 0 bases at V and 1 base at J, with 6 bases in the middle. The CDR3 extends over 15 amino acids. The germline V gene has CDR1 SGHVS and CDR2 FNYEAQ.

This rearrangement joins TRBV3-1 to TRBJ2-7, with unresolved D. Germline V gene data show CDR1 as LGHDT and CDR2 as YNNKEL (reference sequence). With 2 bases removed from V and 5 bases from J, the gap between germline ends came to 7 bases. The CDR3 totals 12 residues. The CDR3 protein is CASSQTLNEQYF. As DNA, the CDR3 is TGTGCCAGCAGCCAAACGCTCAACGAGCAGTACTTC.

This clonotype showed up many times. J is TRBJ2-1 and V is TRBV9, with D possibly being TRBD1 or TRBD2 (7 bases each). Per germline, CDR1 SGDLS and CDR2 YYNGEE. Trimming stripped 4 bases from V and 0 bases from J, with 17 bases between. The CDR3 loop spans 17 amino acids. The CDR3 reads CASSPRGGTDSYNEQFF. CDR3 DNA sequence: TGTGCCAGCAGCCCCAGGGGGGGGACGGACTCCTACAATGAGCAGTTCTTC.